This TCR beta chain was identified in a study of T cells in Graves' hyperthyroidism and ophthalmopathy (dated by TCRdb to about 2019). With regard to the full study: Peripheral blood samples were taken at the time of initial diagnosis, prior to any treatment. A discovery cohort of about a hundred patients, roughly 40 with Graves' ophthalmopathy and approximately 55 with stable Graves' hyperthyroidism, was used to find distinguishing TCR V-J signatures. Prospective prediction of ophthalmopathy was tested in an independent validation cohort consisting of 18 to 20 hyperthyroidism patients and around 16 patients who later progressed to ophthalmopathy. For training and testing, the roughly 93 patients in the discovery cohort were randomly divided in a 7:3 ratio. In about 6 Graves' hyperthyroidism patients, the study also compared T-cell repertoires from thyroid tissue with T-cell repertoires from blood. After sampling, hyperthyroidism patients received methimazole starting at 30 mg daily, and ophthalmopathy patients received high-dose intravenous methylprednisolone. TCR Vbeta CDR3 sequencing of some 140 peripheral blood samples (43 ophthalmopathy, over 70 hyperthyroidism and approximately 17 progressor patients) is reported in the paper. Broader findings and caveats from the paper: Most expanded thyroid clonotypes (frequency above 0.001) were also detected in blood, a finding suggesting that blood repertoires may reflect thyroid immune responses. During validation, the model predicted progression to ophthalmopathy a median of about 6.3 months ahead of onset, with just under 71% sensitivity and roughly 72% specificity. Sample size was not statistically predetermined, and blinding of investigators to group allocation was not performed. A model built on a 13 V-J signature distinguished ophthalmopathy from stable hyperthyroidism, reaching about 88% sensitivity and approximately 83% specificity in cross-validation and 80%/75% in testing.

Ophthalmopathy patients had moderately to severely active disease, Clinical Activity Score of at least 3, NOSPECS grade of at least 4, and duration under 3 months. Any patient with an uncontrolled infection, another autoimmune disease, pregnancy or lactation was excluded. Diagnoses were established on the basis of clinical symptoms, serum thyroxine and TRAb, thyroid ultrasound, and orbital computed tomography. PBMCs were isolated from around 10 ml of fresh peripheral blood by Ficoll-Paque density gradient centrifugation. Total RNA was extracted with Trizol reagent, and quality was checked on an Agilent 2100 Bioanalyzer. Here V drops 5 bases and J drops 7 bases, and the junction holds 6 bases not matched to any gene. CDR1 and CDR2 are read off the germline V gene (reference sequence) as SEHNR and FQNEAQ. The CDR3, from cysteine to phenylalanine, totals 15 residues. Of all the DNA, just the CDR3 is kept, 45 bases in frame from base 1.

The TCR beta CDR3 regions were amplified from RNA transcripts. The first round of RT-PCR for the TCR CDR3 was performed with the HTBI primer set and the Qiagen OneStep RT-PCR kit. Libraries were constructed in a second round of multiplex PCR, after which size selection and purification were performed. The libraries were sequenced on an Illumina HiSeq2000 using paired-end 100 bp reads. In the source study's methods: SOAPnuke was used to process the raw data, removing reads that contained adapters or uncalled bases, had a mean Phred below 15, or lacked an exact match to the constant primer or identifier. COPE v1.2.5 was used to merge high-quality paired reads, and clonotypes were defined as unique nucleotide sequences. MiTCR v1.1 was used to align clonotypes to the IMGT TRBV, TRBD and TRBJ reference segments. The analysis included only V-J combinations with a frequency above 0.0001, which together covered 99% to 99.2% of the repertoires. A TCS score was defined as the ratio of F50 (clonal expansion) to E x V (chaos), with BLOSUM62-based TCRdist applied between CDR3 peptides within each V-J. Welch's t-statistics and random forest reduced 450 to 600 V-J features to roughly 13, which were used in a naive Bayes classifier (R e1071). TCRdb took the public reads, trimmed them with fastp at Q25, ran MiXCR for clone calling and kept in-frame beta chains. CDR3 protein duplicates are merged, each entry listing the most common genes and DNA. The V and J calls were not made by the authors but by TCRdb's processing. The sample table records around 620,000 distinct CDR3 sequences; around 14% of these occur just once. The ten largest clonotypes hold more than 6% of the sample.

This clonotype was seen at least ten times. Its recognized antigen is unknown. Base qualities are not provided; no much larger clone lies one nucleotide away. Sequencing input: blood. The chain is assembled from TRBV7-9 and TRBJ2-2, and 11 junction bases match TRBD2. This TCR was recovered from a woman under 30 with Graves' ophthalmopathy. The encoded CDR3 is CASSSTSGRLGELFF. The DNA reads TGTGCCAGCAGCAGTACTAGCGGGAGACTCGGGGAGCTGTTTTTT.